The 20 T cell receptor beta chains in this list originate from one sample, sequenced in a study of early T cells in non-severe SARS-CoV-2 infection. TCRdb re-analysed the 5' RACE reads in MiXCR, keeping a single row per CDR3 protein. Of about 69,000 distinct CDR3 sequences in the sample, roughly an eighth were seen once. The sequences come from whole blood, collected at baseline. The receptors originated from an adult who was a healthcare worker with PCR-confirmed SARS-CoV-2 infection or an uninfected control (not recorded which).

This CDR3 reads CASSWTGQANTEAFF. CDR3 sequence (DNA): TGTGCCAGCAGTTGGACGGGACAGGCGAACACTGAAGCTTTCTTT. V and J are TRBV6-6 and TRBJ1-1; 8 positions match TRBD1. Germline V lookup: CDR1 MNHNY, CDR2 SVGAGI (reference sequence). V lost 4 bases to trimming and J lost 1 base; unmatched junction nucleotides: 5. The CDR3 has 15 amino acids.

The chain is built from TRBV18 and TRBJ2-5; D unresolved. Germline CDR1 and CDR2: KGHSH and LQKENI. The CDR3 contains 13 residues. With 4 bases removed from V and 3 bases from J, the gap between germline ends came to 9 bases. The CDR3 protein is CASSQNFKETQYF. DNA for the CDR3: TGTGCCAGCTCACAGAACTTCAAAGAGACCCAGTACTTC. The whole variable domain, remainder taken from reference TRBV18 and TRBJ2-5, is NAGVMQNPRHLVRRRGQEARLRCSPMKGHSHVYWYRQLPEEGLKFMVYLQKENIIDESGMPKERFSAEFPKEGPSILRIQQVVRGDSAAYFCASSQNFKETQYFGPGTRLLVL.

This clonotype was seen many times. The CDR3 spells CASTRGSPADYEQYF. Here the CDR3 DNA reads TGTGCCAGTACCAGAGGCTCCCCAGCCGACTACGAGCAGTACTTC. The chain links TRBV19 to TRBJ2-7; D gene ambiguous. This CDR3 has 15 amino acids. The V gene lost 7 bases and the J gene lost 3 bases, with 19 bases spanning the gap. Germline V gene lookup returns CDR1 LNHDA and CDR2 SQIVND (reference sequence).

The chain employs TRBV5-1 and TRBJ2-5; tentatively, D is TRBD2 (5 bases). V gave up 0 bases and J gave up 1 base, with 7 bases separating them. The CDR3 totals 14 residues. Germline values: CDR1 SGHRS, CDR2 YFSETQ. The CDR3 reads CASSLGLSQETQYF. The CDR3 nucleotides are TGCGCCAGCAGCTTGGGACTATCCCAAGAGACCCAGTACTTC.

This sequence joins TRBV29-1 and TRBJ2-3; a weak D match, TRBD1 (5 bases). Trimming took 7 bases from V and 0 from J, leaving 14 bases between them. The CDR3 loop spans 14 amino acids. Germline CDR1 reads SQVTM; CDR2 reads ANQGSEA. CDR3 loop: CSARQTKSTDTQYF. The CDR3 region has the DNA TGCAGCGCCCGACAGACAAAGAGCACAGATACGCAGTATTTT.

The chain couples TRBV29-1 to TRBJ2-3; no clear D. CDR1 and CDR2 from the germline V gene are SQVTM and ANQGSEA. This CDR3 has 14 residues. V lost 4 bases and J 0 bases, leaving 11 bases between the germline ends. The CDR3 here is CSVGHRLSTDTQYF. The CDR3 DNA sequence: TGCAGCGTTGGGCATCGGCTTAGCACAGATACGCAGTATTTT.

This clonotype was detected a few times. V gene TRBV10-3 combines with J gene TRBJ2-4; no clear D. The germline CDR1 and CDR2 sequences are ENHRY and SYGVKD. V was shortened by 3 bases and J by 9 bases, with 12 bases between the two germline ends. The CDR3 length is 13 residues. The CDR3 loop is CAISETAILIQYF. CDR3 nucleotides: TGTGCCATCAGTGAAACAGCGATTCTCATTCAGTACTTC.

V is TRBV11-3 and J is TRBJ2-7; D ambiguous. There are 14 residues in the CDR3. Looked up from germline, CDR1 is SGHNT and CDR2 is YENEEA. V was clipped by 4 bases and J by 5 bases, with 15 bases between them. CDR3 sequence: CASSYRIYRHEQYF. The CDR3, as DNA: TGTGCCAGCAGCTATAGGATATATCGCCACGAGCAGTACTTC.

This clonotype was picked up many times. The chain recombines TRBV29-1 with TRBJ2-1; D gene uncertain. The CDR3 has 15 amino acids. V gave up 3 bases and J gave up 2 bases, with 14 bases separating them. Germline V gene data show CDR1 as SQVTM and CDR2 as ANQGSEA. CDR3 nucleotide sequence: TGCAGCGTTGACAGGAAGGGTAATGCCTACAATGAGCAGTTCTTC. Residues: CSVDRKGNAYNEQFF.

This clonotype was detected ten times or more. This chain connects TRBV5-5 to TRBJ2-5, with a possible D match to TRBD2 (5 bases). CDR1 is SGHKS and CDR2 is YYEKEE in the germline V gene (reference sequence). The ends were cut back, 4 bases at V and 4 bases at J, with 11 bases in the middle. The CDR3 spans 13 residues. Here the CDR3 reads CASSPGGRETQYF. CDR3 bases: TGTGCCAGCAGCCCCGGAGGAAGAGAGACCCAGTACTTC. The full variable domain, its missing parts supplied by reference TRBV5-5 and TRBJ2-5, is DAGVTQSPTHLIKTRGQQVTLRCSPISGHKSVSWYQQVLGQGPQFIFQYYEKEERGRGNFPDRFSARQFPNYSSELNVNALLLGDSALYLCASSPGGRETQYFGPGTRLLVL.

This clonotype was recorded many times. J is TRBJ2-2 and V is TRBV6-2 or TRBV6-3; 9 positions agree with TRBD1. The CDR3 has 14 residues. From germline, CDR1 is MNHEY and CDR2 SVGEGT. J was trimmed by 5 bases and V by 7 bases; bases with no gene match: 5. CDR3 residues: CASKKTGGTGELFF. The CDR3 region has the DNA TGTGCCAGCAAAAAGACAGGGGGGACCGGGGAGCTGTTTTTT.

This clonotype occurred a few times. The chain recombines TRBV7-2 with TRBJ2-2; a weak D match, TRBD2 (6 bases). V shed 8 bases and J shed 5 bases, with 24 bases lying between them. Germline CDR1 SGHTA, CDR2 FQGNSA. The CDR3 spans 17 residues. CDR3 sequence reads: CASRREIGVSGTGELFF. CDR3 nucleotides: TGTGCCAGCCGCCGGGAGATAGGGGTTTCGGGAACCGGGGAGCTGTTTTTT.

With respect to this clonotype: This is likely a read error, given that the CDR3 carries no conserved phenylalanine or tryptophan at its end. This chain links TRBV6-5 with TRBJ2-5; TRBD1 aligns across 7 bases. V lost 6 bases and J lost 2; bases outside the gene matches: 3. The CDR3 length is 13 residues. Germline V gene sequence: CDR1 MNHEY, CDR2 SVGAGI. The CDR3 DNA reads as TGTGCCAGCAGCTCCAGGGGGCAAGAGACCCAGTACATC. As protein: CASSSRGQETQYI.

The genes are TRBV6-5 and TRBJ2-1; 9 bases line up with TRBD1. Trimming at V came to 6 bases and at J to 7 bases, leaving 4 bases not matched to a gene. The germline CDR1 and CDR2 sequences are MNHEY and SVGAGI. This CDR3 is built from 13 residues. CDR3 residues: CASRGQGRNEQFF. The CDR3 bases are TGTGCCAGCAGGGGACAGGGTCGAAATGAGCAGTTCTTC.

This chain joins TRBV7-9 and TRBJ1-5, with D perhaps TRBD1 (6 bases). The germline CDR1 and CDR2 sequences are SEHNR and FQNEAQ (reference sequence). The ends were cut back, 3 bases at V and 2 bases at J, with 11 bases in the middle. The CDR3 totals 15 residues. CDR3 bases: TGTGCCAGCAGCTTCGCGGGGGGCGGCAATCAGCCCCAGCATTTT. It yields the protein CASSFAGGGNQPQHF.

At least ten counts were recorded for this clonotype. This chain links TRBV11-2 with TRBJ2-7; either TRBD1 or TRBD2 may fit D (5 bases each). Germline CDR1 is SGHAT and CDR2 is FQNNGV. V was shortened by 3 bases and J by 6 bases, with 21 bases between the two germline ends. The CDR3 is made up of 16 amino acids. CDR3 DNA: TGTGCCAGCAGCTTCGCCGGGACGGACTTCGAAGGCGAGCAGTACTTC. Translating it yields CASSFAGTDFEGEQYF.

This clonotype was observed a handful of times. The chain links TRBV7-9 to TRBJ2-3; no firm D call. The CDR3 is made up of 14 amino acids. The ends were cut back, 1 base at V and 3 bases at J, with 8 bases in the middle. Per the germline V gene, CDR1 is SEHNR and CDR2 is FQNEAQ (reference sequence). The CDR3 DNA is TGTGCCAGCAGCTTAGTCGACGGGACAGATACGCAGTATTTT. Translated: CASSLVDGTDTQYF.

This clonotype was found a few times. The genes are TRBV7-9 and TRBJ2-1, with a weak D call TRBD1 (5 bases). V was pared by 1 base and J by 4 bases, with 5 bases between. CDR1 and CDR2 (germline): SEHNR, FQNEAQ (reference sequence). This CDR3 has 13 amino acids. The CDR3 DNA reads as TGTGCCAGCAGCTTAGGACAGTACAATGAGCAGTTCTTC. Amino acid sequence: CASSLGQYNEQFF. The variable domain in full, with the rest retrieved from reference TRBV7-9 and TRBJ2-1, is DTGVSQNPRHKITKRGQNVTFRCDPISEHNRLYWYRQTLGQGPEFLTYFQNEAQLEKSRLLSDRFSAERPKGSFSTLEIQRTEQGDSAMYLCASSLGQYNEQFFGPGTRLTVL.

In this sample, this clonotype turned up a few times. The chain couples TRBV21-1 to TRBJ1-1; TRBD1 was called by the table and not checked on the DNA. TRBV21-1 is listed as a pseudogene. This CDR3 region has 15 residues. The CDR3 region has the DNA TGTGCCAGCAGCCCCCGAGCAGGGGGAGGGACTGAAGCTTTCTTT. This codes for CASSPRAGGGTEAFF.

This clonotype turned up a few times. The CDR3 loop reads CAWADGTRGEQYF. DNA for the CDR3: TGTGCCTGGGCGGACGGCACGCGGGGCGAGCAGTACTTC. J is TRBJ2-7 and V is TRBV30; maybe TRBD2 (6 bases). Germline CDR1 is GTSNPN and CDR2 is SVGIG (reference sequence). V dropped 5 bases and J dropped 6 bases, with 17 bases sitting between them. This CDR3 comprises 13 residues.